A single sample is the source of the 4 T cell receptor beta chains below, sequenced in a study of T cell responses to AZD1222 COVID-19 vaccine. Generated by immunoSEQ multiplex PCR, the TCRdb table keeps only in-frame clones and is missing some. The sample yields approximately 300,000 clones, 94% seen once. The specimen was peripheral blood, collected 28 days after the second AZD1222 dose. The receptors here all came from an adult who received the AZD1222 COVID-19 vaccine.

The CDR3 bases are TGTGCCAGCAGCCGATGGGACGGAGGGTCTCGCTCCTATGGCTACACCTTC. Residues: CASSRWDGGSRSYGYTF. J is TRBJ1-2 and V is TRBV3-1 (or the pseudogene TRBV3-2); D perhaps matches TRBD1 (5 bases). Germline V gene sequence: CDR1 LGHDT, CDR2 YNNKEL (reference sequence). The V end lost 4 bases, the J end lost 4 bases, and 22 bases lay between the germline ends. CDR3 length: 17 amino acids.

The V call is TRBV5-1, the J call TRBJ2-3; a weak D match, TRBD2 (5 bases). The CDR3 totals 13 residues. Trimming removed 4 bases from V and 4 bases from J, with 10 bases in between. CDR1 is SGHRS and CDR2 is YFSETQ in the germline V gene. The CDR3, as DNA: TGCGCCAGCAGCAGGGAGATGCCAGATACGCAGTATTTT. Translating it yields CASSREMPDTQYF. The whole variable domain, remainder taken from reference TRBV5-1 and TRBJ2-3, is KAGVTQTPRYLIKTRGQQVTLSCSPISGHRSVSWYQQTPGQGLQFLFEYFSETQRNKGNFPGRFSGRQFSNSRSEMNVSTLELGDSALYLCASSREMPDTQYFGPGTRLTVL.

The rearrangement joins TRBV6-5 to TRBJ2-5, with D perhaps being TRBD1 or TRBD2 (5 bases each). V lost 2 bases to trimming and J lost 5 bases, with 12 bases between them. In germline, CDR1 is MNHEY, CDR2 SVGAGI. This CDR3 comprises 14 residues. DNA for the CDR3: TGTGCCAGCAGTTACGAGGGGACGGGGGAGACCCAGTACTTC. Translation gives CASSYEGTGETQYF.

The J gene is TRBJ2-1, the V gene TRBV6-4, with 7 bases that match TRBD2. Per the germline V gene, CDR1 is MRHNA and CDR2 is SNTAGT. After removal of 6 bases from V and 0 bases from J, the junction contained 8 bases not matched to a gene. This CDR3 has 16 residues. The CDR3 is CASRPAAGSSYNEQFF. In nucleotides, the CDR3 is TGTGCCAGCAGACCCGCAGCGGGGAGCTCCTACAATGAGCAGTTCTTC.